Each of the 26 T cell receptor beta chains below was sequenced from the same sample in a study of blood T cell repertoires in COVID-19 (dated by TCRdb to 2019 to 2021). Receptor amplification or capture employed the immunoSEQ multiplex PCR assay. In TCRdb, the immuneACCESS table is reduced to in-frame sequences with V and J assigned. These tables do not hold every clone; where another copy was compared, an unresolved V gene accounts for under half, and the others remain unexplained. Recorded for this sample are hundreds of thousands of clones; roughly 90% of them occurred a single time. Roughly 1.9% of the sample comes from the top ten. The sequencing input was peripheral blood. Every receptor here comes from a woman under 40 with COVID-19, enrolled during active disease.

The chain is built from TRBV3-1 (or the pseudogene TRBV3-2) and TRBJ1-1; D perhaps matches TRBD1 (6 bases). Per the germline V gene, CDR1 is LGHDT and CDR2 is YNNKEL (reference sequence). The CDR3 is 14 residues long. Trimming pared 3 bases from V and 11 bases from J, leaving 19 bases between. The CDR3 DNA reads as TGTGCCAGCAGCCAGGTTATCAGGGGAGTTGGGGCTTTCTTT. Translated: CASSQVIRGVGAFF.

This chain uses TRBV7-6 with TRBJ1-3; D is possibly TRBD1 (5 bases). Germline CDR1 reads SGHVS; CDR2 reads FNYEAQ. The CDR3 has 14 residues. V was shortened by 5 bases and J by 4 bases, with 12 bases between the two germline ends. In DNA form, the CDR3 reads TGTGCCAGCAGCGGCGCCGCAGGGGGAAACACCATATATTTT. Translation gives CASSGAAGGNTIYF.

This chain connects TRBV2 to TRBJ1-5; the D gene is possibly TRBD1 (5 bases). There are 13 residues in the CDR3. The germline V gene has CDR1 SNHLY and CDR2 FYNNEI. Between the trimmed V and J ends, which lost 7 bases and 3 bases, there was a span of 10 bases. The CDR3, as DNA: TGTGCCAGCAATCTAGGGGTCAATCAGCCCCAGCATTTT. Its protein is CASNLGVNQPQHF.

V is TRBV5-1 and J is TRBJ2-7; D remains ambiguous. This CDR3 is 14 amino acids long. Germline-derived CDR1 and CDR2 are SGHRS and YFSETQ. The V and J ends lost 0 bases and 5 bases respectively, with 12 bases between them. The CDR3 is CASSLVLPLDEQYF. The CDR3 DNA follows: TGCGCCAGCAGCTTGGTACTACCTCTGGACGAGCAGTACTTC.

This clone was detected many times. V is TRBV4-2 and J is TRBJ2-2; D uncertain. The CDR3 has 15 residues. The V end lost 2 bases, the J end lost 6 bases, and 13 bases lay between the germline ends. Germline V CDR1 and CDR2: LGHNA, YNFKEQ. In nucleotides, the CDR3 is TGTGCCAGCAGCCAATCCCGGTTGGAGTCCGGGGAGCTGTTTTTT. It translates to CASSQSRLESGELFF.

The V call is TRBV11-3, the J call TRBJ1-2, with TRBD1 matching 7 bases. The J segment lost 5 bases and the V segment lost 5 bases, leaving 2 bases of the junction unmatched. The germline CDR1 and CDR2 sequences are SGHNT and YENEEA. This CDR3 has 12 residues. CDR3 nucleotide sequence: TGTGCCAGCAGCCCGACAGGGTATGGCTACACCTTC. Protein sequence: CASSPTGYGYTF.

The chain couples TRBV19 to TRBJ2-3, with D perhaps matching TRBD2 (5 bases). CDR1 and CDR2 (germline): LNHDA, SQIVND (reference sequence). V was trimmed by 2 bases and J by 5 bases, leaving 11 bases between them. The CDR3 length is 14 residues. The chain's CDR3 is CASSIQLAKDTQYF. As DNA, the CDR3 is TGTGCCAGTAGTATACAGCTAGCCAAAGATACGCAGTATTTT.

This clone was recorded only once. Distinct nucleotide sequences in the sample also encode this CDR3. The chain couples TRBV5-1 to TRBJ1-1; possible D gene TRBD1, 5 bases. Germline CDR1 and CDR2: SGHRS and YFSETQ. The CDR3 has 14 residues. The ends were cut back, 2 bases at V and 1 base at J, with 9 bases in the middle. The DNA of the CDR3 is TGCGCCAGCAGCTTTCAGGGTGGGAACACTGAAGCTTTCTTT. Its translation is CASSFQGGNTEAFF.

This chain uses TRBV6-1 with TRBJ1-1; 9 bases map to TRBD1. CDR1 is MNHNS and CDR2 is SASEGT in the germline V gene. The ends lost 3 bases at V and 6 bases at J; junction bases unmatched: 8. This CDR3 has 15 amino acids. Here the CDR3 DNA reads TGTGCCAGCAGTGAGAGACAGGGGGATTCTGCTGAAGCTTTCTTT. It yields the protein CASSERQGDSAEAFF.

The rearrangement links TRBV5-1 to TRBJ1-6; maybe TRBD1 (6 bases). Germline CDR1 SGHRS, CDR2 YFSETQ. V was cut by 4 bases and J by 8 bases, with 10 bases left in between. The CDR3 loop spans 13 amino acids. DNA for the CDR3: TGCGCCAGCAGCCCACAGGGATATTCACCCCTCCACTTT. This encodes CASSPQGYSPLHF.

The rearrangement joins TRBV30 to TRBJ2-7; TRBD2 matches 8 bases. Germline V gene sequence: CDR1 GTSNPN, CDR2 SVGIG (reference sequence). The CDR3 runs 13 residues. Trimming cost V 7 bases and J 2 bases; bases outside gene matches: 7. CDR3 bases: TGTGCCTTCACAGGCGGGGGGCCCTACGAGCAGTACTTC. Its protein product is CAFTGGGPYEQYF.

This chain joins TRBV25-1 and TRBJ1-4; possible D gene TRBD1, 5 bases. CDR1 MGHDK and CDR2 SYGVNS come from the germline V gene. V was cut by 0 bases and J by 3 bases, with 14 bases left in between. This CDR3 region has 17 residues. CDR3 bases: TGTGCCAGCAGTGAATATAAGGGGATTTCGGCTAATGAAAAACTGTTTTTT. Amino acid sequence: CASSEYKGISANEKLFF.

V is TRBV4-1 and J is TRBJ2-1, with D possibly matching TRBD1 (6 bases). CDR3 length equals 16 residues. In germline, CDR1 is MGHRA, CDR2 YSYEKL. V was cut by 4 bases and J by 3 bases, with 16 bases left in between. CDR3 DNA: TGCGCCAGCAGCCGGTTCCCGGGACATAACTACAATGAGCAGTTCTTC. Its protein product is CASSRFPGHNYNEQFF.

V is TRBV5-4 and J is TRBJ1-2; no firm D call. The CDR3 runs to 16 residues. Trimming shortened V by 0 bases and J by 0 bases, and 12 bases separated the two germline ends. CDR1 and CDR2 from the germline V gene are SGHNT and YYREEE (reference sequence). For the CDR3, the DNA is TGTGCCAGCAGCTTGGGCGGGTGGGTTCCTAACTATGGCTACACCTTC. Translation: CASSLGGWVPNYGYTF.

The CDR3 DNA reads as TGTGCCAGTGGGGGCCTGGCTGAAGCTTTCTTT. It translates to CASGGLAEAFF. This chain links TRBV28 with TRBJ1-1; possibly TRBD1 for D (6 bases). With 9 bases removed from V and 6 bases from J, the gap between germline ends came to 11 bases. CDR1 and CDR2 from the germline V gene are MDHEN and SYDVKM. This CDR3 has 11 amino acids.

This chain connects TRBV12-3 or TRBV12-4 to TRBJ2-1; D gene uncertain. The CDR3 is made up of 13 amino acids. V was cut by 3 bases and J by 8 bases, with 11 bases left in between. In DNA, the CDR3 is TGTGCCAGCAGTTTGGCGGCCGGCGATGAGCAGTTCTTC. Protein product: CASSLAAGDEQFF.

This chain connects TRBV5-6 to TRBJ1-5, with 9 bases matching TRBD1. After removal of 1 base from V and 6 bases from J, the junction contained 14 bases not matched to a gene. This CDR3 comprises 18 residues. Germline assignment: CDR1 SGHDT and CDR2 YYEEEE. The CDR3 spells CASSLSFRDRVGGQPQHF. The CDR3 DNA reads as TGTGCCAGCAGCTTGTCATTCCGGGACAGGGTAGGAGGTCAGCCCCAGCATTTT.

The chain is built from TRBV27 and TRBJ1-4; a weak D match, TRBD1 (6 bases). Trimming removed 7 bases at V and 8 bases at J, with 17 bases between. The CDR3 sequence is 14 residues long. Germline CDR1 is MNHEY and CDR2 is SMNVEV (reference sequence). In nucleotides, the CDR3 is TGTGCCAGCACTTCCGGGACATTGCCCGAAAAACTGTTTTTT. Amino acid sequence: CASTSGTLPEKLFF.

V usage is TRBV6-5 and J usage is TRBJ2-3; TRBD2 matches 13 bases. Germline CDR1 and CDR2: MNHEY and SVGAGI. J gave up 1 base and V 4 bases, and 2 bases lay outside the gene matches. This CDR3 has 16 amino acids. CDR3 loop: CASSSGTSGGTDTQYF. CDR3 DNA: TGTGCCAGCAGTTCCGGGACTAGCGGGGGCACAGATACGCAGTATTTT.

The genes are TRBV11-1 and TRBJ2-2; D call uncertain. The CDR3 is 14 residues long. The germline CDR1 and CDR2 sequences are SGHAT and FQDESV (reference sequence). The V end was cut by 5 bases, the J end by 2 bases, with 9 bases between. CDR3 region: CASSLTVNTGELFF. In DNA form, the CDR3 reads TGTGCCAGCAGCCTCACAGTAAACACCGGGGAGCTGTTTTTT.

The chain couples TRBV7-2 to TRBJ2-7, with 7 bases fitting TRBD1. From germline, CDR1 is SGHTA and CDR2 FQGNSA. This CDR3 region has 12 residues. The V and J ends lost 5 bases and 8 bases, in that order; junction bases with no gene match: 6. The CDR3 nucleotides are TGTGCCAGCAGCCCGGACAGGATCAAGCAGTACTTC. It is translated as CASSPDRIKQYF.

The V call is TRBV2, the J call TRBJ1-6; D possibly corresponds to TRBD1 (6 bases). The length of the CDR3 is 15 residues. Per germline, CDR1 SNHLY and CDR2 FYNNEI. The V end was cut by 6 bases, the J end by 10 bases, with 19 bases between. Here the CDR3 reads CASRDYREVRSPLHF. CDR3 DNA sequence: TGTGCCAGCAGGGATTACAGGGAAGTGCGCTCACCCCTCCACTTT.

The J gene is TRBJ1-4, the V gene TRBV28, with 9 bases matching TRBD1. The CDR3 covers 13 residues. Trimming at V came to 5 bases and at J to 7 bases, leaving 2 bases not matched to a gene. Germline V gene sequence: CDR1 MDHEN, CDR2 SYDVKM. The chain's CDR3 is CASSRDRVEKLFF. For the CDR3, the DNA is TGTGCCAGCAGTCGGGACAGGGTTGAAAAACTGTTTTTT.

The chain employs TRBV4-1 and TRBJ1-1, with TRBD1 matching over 10 bases. This CDR3 has 18 residues. The germline V gene encodes CDR1 MGHRA and CDR2 YSYEKL. Trimming took 0 bases from V and 0 from J; bases not matched to a gene: 7. CDR3 sequence: CASSQDSWGQGLNTEAFF. In DNA, the CDR3 is TGCGCCAGCAGCCAAGATTCGTGGGGACAGGGGCTGAACACTGAAGCTTTCTTT.

The chain combines TRBV18 with TRBJ2-7, with D perhaps matching TRBD1 (5 bases). The ends were cut back, 2 bases at V and 0 bases at J, with 5 bases in the middle. This CDR3 comprises 13 residues. Germline V gene data show CDR1 as KGHSH and CDR2 as LQKENI. CDR3 nucleotide sequence: TGTGCCAGCTCACCAGACAGCTCCTACGAGCAGTACTTC. Protein: CASSPDSSYEQYF.

The chain is built from TRBV11-3 and TRBJ1-6, with D possibly TRBD1 on 5 matching bases. The germline gives CDR1 SGHNT, CDR2 YENEEA. CDR3 length: 18 residues. The V end was cut by 5 bases, the J end by 0 bases, with 17 bases between. This chain's CDR3 is CASSPRGGASSYNSPLHF. CDR3 nucleotides: TGTGCCAGCAGCCCCCGGGGAGGGGCGAGCTCCTATAATTCACCCCTCCACTTT.